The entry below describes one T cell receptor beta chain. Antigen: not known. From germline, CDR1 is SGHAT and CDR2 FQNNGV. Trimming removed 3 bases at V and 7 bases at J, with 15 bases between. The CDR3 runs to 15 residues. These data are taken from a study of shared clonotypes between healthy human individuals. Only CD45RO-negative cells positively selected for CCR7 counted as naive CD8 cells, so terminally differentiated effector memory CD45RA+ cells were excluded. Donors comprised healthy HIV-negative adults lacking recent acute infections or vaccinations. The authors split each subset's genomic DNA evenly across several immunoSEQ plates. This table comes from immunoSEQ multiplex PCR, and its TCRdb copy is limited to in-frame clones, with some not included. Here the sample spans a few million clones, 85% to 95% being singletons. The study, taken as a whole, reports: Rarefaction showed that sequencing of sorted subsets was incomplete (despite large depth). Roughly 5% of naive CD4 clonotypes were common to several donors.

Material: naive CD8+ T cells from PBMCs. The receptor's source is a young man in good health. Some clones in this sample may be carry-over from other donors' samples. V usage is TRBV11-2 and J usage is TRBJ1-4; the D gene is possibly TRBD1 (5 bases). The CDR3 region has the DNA TGTGCCAGCAGCTTTTGGGGCGGCACGGGTGAAAAACTGTTTTTT. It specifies CASSFWGGTGEKLFF.